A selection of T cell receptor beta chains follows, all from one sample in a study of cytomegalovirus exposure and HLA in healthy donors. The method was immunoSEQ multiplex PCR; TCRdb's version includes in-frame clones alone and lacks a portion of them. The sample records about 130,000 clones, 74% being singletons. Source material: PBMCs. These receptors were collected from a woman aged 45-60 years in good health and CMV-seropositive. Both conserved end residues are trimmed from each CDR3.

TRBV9	ASTTDRATGELF
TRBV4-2	ASSQDRGNTEAF
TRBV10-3	AIRSAGEDTQY
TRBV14	ASSQRRGEGTEAF
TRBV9	ASSATGQGDTEAF
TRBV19	ASSTSQGARNTIY
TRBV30	AWSVHTGTSSEQY
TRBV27	ASILTGGNSKQY
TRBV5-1	ASRRSGAGQETQY
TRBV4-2	ASSQGERVYNEQF
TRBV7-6	ASSPGRADTQY
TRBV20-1	SGGGQETQY
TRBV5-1	ASSLGDRDDNEQF
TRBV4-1	ASSTEQGNYGYT
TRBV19	ASSIDRGTGSSNQPQH
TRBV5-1	ASSPEGVSYGYP
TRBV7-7	ASSFSLGPGELF
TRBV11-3	ASSLGLGVSGANVLT
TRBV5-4	ASSWNPDSNYEQY
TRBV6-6	ASSKGNGGEEF
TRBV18	ASAEGSGSSYNEQF
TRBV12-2	ASRFTGTGYNEQF
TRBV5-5	ASSYPGAGELF
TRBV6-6	ASTQAMSTDTQY
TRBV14	ASSQGARTEAF
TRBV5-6	ASSPLAGGTDTQY
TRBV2	ASRDRGLCT
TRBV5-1	ASSSGQGESNEQY
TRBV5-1	ASSLGDRVSYGYT
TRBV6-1	ASDLAGVSH
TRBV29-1	SAGQGVYEQY
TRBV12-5	ASSLAGVTDTQY
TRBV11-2	ASSPRTGGNSPLH
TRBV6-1	ASSGPSRETQY
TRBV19	ASSFPGTTISQY
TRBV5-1	ASSLVASGGAASYEQY
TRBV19	ASSIFGLAYNEQF
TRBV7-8	ASSLAGLLYEQY
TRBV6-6	ASSQPDRRDEQY
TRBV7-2	ASSSGTGLIYGYT
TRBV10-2	ASSETRVVSNGYT
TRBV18	ASATVRNSPLH
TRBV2	ASSEAYESPQGHSEAF
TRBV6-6	ASRPPGRYSYEQY
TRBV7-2	ASSLPGETQY